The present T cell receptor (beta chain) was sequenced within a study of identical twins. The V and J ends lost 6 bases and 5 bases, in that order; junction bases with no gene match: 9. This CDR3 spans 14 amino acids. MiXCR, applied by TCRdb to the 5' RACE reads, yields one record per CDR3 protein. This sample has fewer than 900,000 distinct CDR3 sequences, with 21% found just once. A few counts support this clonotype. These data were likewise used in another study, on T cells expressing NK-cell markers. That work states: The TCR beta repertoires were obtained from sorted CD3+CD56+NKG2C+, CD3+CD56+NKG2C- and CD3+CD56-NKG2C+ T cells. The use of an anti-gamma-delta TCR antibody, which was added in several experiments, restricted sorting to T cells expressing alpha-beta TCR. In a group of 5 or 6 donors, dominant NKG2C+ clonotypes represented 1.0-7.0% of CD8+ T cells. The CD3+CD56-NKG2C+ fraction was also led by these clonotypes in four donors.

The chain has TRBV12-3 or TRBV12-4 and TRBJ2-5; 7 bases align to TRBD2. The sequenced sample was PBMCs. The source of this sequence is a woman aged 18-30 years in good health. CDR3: CASSRAVGGETQYF. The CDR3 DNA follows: TGTGCCAGCAGCCGGGCGGTGGGGGGGGAGACCCAGTACTTC.